This TCR beta chain was captured in a study of cytomegalovirus exposure and HLA in healthy donors. Whole-study findings and limits: Previous analysis showed most TCR beta V segments were productive about 87% or about 30% of the time. Sequencing depth roughly uniform across donors was assumed in presence/absence analyses. There was a cluster of highly shared sequence variants that was likely a sequencing artifact.

The CDR3 runs to 15 residues. The V end lost 5 bases, the J end lost 4 bases, and 17 bases lay between the germline ends. CDR1 and CDR2 from the germline V gene are MDHEN and SYDVKM. The PCR had 60 Vbeta and 13 Jbeta primers. Profiled with immunoSEQ multiplex PCR; TCRdb holds only in-frame clones, not every one. The sample has approximately 100,000 clones; around 10% are singletons. This clone was detected only a few times. Its antigen is still unknown. This receptor was obtained from a man in his forties or fifties in good health and CMV-seropositive. J is TRBJ1-1 and V is TRBV28; D is unresolved. Specimen: PBMCs. CDR3: CASSTYSPRGTEAFF. Written as DNA, the CDR3 is TGTGCCAGCAGTACATACAGTCCTCGGGGCACTGAAGCTTTCTTT.